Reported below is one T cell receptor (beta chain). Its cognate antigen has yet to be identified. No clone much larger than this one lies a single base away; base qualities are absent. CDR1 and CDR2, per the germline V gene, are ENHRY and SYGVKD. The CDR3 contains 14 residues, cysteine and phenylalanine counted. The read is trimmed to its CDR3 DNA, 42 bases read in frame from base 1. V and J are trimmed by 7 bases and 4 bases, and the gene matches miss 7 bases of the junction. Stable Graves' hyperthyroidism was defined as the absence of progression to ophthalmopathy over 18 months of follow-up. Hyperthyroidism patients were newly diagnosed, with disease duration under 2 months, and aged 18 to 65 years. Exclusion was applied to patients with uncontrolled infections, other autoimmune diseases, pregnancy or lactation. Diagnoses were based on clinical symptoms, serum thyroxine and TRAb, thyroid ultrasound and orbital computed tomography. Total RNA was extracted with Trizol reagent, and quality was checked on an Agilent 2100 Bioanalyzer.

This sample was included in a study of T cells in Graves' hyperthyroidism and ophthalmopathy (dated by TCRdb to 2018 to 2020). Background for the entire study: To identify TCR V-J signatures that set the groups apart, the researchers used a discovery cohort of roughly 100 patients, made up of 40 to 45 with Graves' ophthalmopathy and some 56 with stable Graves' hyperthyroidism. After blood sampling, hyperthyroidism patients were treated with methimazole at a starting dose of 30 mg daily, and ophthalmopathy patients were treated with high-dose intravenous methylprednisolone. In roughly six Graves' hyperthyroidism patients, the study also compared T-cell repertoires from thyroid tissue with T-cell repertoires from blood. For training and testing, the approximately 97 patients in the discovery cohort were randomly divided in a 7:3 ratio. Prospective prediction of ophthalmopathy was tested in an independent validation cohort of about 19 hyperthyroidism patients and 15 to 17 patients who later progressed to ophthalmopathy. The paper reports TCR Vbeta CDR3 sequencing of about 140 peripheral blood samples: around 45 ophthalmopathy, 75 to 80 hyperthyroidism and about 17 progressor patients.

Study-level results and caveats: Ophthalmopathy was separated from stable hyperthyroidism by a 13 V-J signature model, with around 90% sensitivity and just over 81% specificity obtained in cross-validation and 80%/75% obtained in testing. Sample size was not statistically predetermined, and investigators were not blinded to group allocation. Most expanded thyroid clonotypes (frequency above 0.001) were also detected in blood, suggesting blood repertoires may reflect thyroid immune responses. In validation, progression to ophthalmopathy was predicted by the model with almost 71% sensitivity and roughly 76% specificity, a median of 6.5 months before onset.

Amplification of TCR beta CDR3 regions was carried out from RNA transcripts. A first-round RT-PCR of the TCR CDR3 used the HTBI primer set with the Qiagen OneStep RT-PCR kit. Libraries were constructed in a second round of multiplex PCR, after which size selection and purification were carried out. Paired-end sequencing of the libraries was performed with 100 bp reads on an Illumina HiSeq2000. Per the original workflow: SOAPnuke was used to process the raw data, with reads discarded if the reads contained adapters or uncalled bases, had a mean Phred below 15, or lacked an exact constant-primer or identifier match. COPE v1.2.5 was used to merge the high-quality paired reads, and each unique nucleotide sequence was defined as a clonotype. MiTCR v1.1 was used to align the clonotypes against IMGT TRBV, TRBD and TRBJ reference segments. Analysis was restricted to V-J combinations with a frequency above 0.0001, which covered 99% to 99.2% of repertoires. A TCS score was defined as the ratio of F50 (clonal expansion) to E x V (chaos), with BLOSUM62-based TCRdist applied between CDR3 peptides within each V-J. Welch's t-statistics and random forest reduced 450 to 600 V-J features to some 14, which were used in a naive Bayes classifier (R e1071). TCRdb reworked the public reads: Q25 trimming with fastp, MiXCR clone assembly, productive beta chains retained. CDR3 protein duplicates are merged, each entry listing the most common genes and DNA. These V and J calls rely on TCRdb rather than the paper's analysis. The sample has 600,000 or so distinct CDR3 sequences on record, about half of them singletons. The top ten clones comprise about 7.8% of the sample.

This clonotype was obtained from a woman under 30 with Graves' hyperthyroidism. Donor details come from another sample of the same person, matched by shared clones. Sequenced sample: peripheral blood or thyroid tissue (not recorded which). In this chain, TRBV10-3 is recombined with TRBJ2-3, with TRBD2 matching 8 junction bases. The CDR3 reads CAIKAGGGPDTQYF. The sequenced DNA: TGTGCCATCAAGGCGGGAGGAGGCCCAGATACGCAGTATTTT.